This T cell receptor (beta chain) was profiled in a study of regulatory T cells in long-lasting Graves disease. This clonotype was counted ten times or more. Antigen specificity is unknown. The sample's time point: newly diagnosed GD, antithyroid drugs for less than 3 months. TCR sequences were obtained from RNA taken from PBMCs. Germline CDR1 and CDR2: SNHLY and FYNNEI. The CDR3 consists of 14 residues. V was clipped by 6 bases and J by 0 bases, with 11 bases between them. General study results and limits: Patients with persistent disease showed a bias toward TRBV28, TRBJ1-2 and TRBJ2-5.

Building the TCR beta libraries relied on iRepertoire HTBI primers, and CDR3 regions underwent Arm-PCR. In TCRdb, the multiplex PCR reads were re-called with MiXCR into one record per CDR3 protein. In the table there are approximately 400,000 distinct CDR3 sequences, less than 20% of which are singletons. The TCR originated in a female donor with Graves disease. The rearrangement uses TRBV2 and TRBJ1-1, with D hard to call. The material sequenced was peripheral blood mononuclear cells (PBMCs), taken at new diagnosis, from a patient treated with antithyroid drugs. CDR3 amino acids: CASSRWALNTEAFF. The CDR3 nucleotides are TGTGCCAGCAGCAGGTGGGCGTTGAACACTGAAGCTTTCTTT.